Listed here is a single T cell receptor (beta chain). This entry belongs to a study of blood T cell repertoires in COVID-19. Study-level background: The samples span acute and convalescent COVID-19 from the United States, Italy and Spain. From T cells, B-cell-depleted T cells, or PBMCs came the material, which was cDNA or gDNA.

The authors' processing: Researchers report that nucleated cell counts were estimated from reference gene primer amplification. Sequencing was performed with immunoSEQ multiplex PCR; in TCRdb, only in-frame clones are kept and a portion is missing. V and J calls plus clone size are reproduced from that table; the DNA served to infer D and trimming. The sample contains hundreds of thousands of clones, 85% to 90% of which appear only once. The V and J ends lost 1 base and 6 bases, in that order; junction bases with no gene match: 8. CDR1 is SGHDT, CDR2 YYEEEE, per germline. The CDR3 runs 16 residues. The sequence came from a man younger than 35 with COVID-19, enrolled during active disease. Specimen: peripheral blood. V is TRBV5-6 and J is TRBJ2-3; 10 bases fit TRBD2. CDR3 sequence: CASSLWGSGGTDTQYF. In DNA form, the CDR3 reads TGTGCCAGCAGCTTGTGGGGTAGCGGGGGGACGGATACGCAGTATTTT.